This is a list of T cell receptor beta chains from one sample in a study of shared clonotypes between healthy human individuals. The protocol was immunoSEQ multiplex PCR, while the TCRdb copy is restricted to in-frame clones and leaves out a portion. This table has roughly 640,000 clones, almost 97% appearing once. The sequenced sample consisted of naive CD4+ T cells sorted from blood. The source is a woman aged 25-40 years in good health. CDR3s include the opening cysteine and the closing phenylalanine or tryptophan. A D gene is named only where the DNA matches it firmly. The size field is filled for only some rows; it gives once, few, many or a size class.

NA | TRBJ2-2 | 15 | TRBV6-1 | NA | CASSEARRGPGELFF | TGTGCCAGCAGTGAAGCGCGGAGAGGGCCCGGGGAGCTGTTTTTT
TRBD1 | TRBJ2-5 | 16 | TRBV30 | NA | CAWRGQGFRYQETQYF | TGTGCCTGGAGGGGACAGGGGTTCCGGTACCAAGAGACCCAGTACTTC
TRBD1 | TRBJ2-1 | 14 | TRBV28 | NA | CASTLQGALNEQFF | TGTGCCAGCACCTTGCAGGGGGCGCTCAATGAGCAGTTCTTC
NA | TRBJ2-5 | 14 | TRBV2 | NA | CASGPDRSQETQYF | TGTGCCAGCGGGCCGGACAGAAGCCAAGAGACCCAGTACTTC
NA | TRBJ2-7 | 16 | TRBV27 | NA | CASSATGTRPSYEQYF | TGTGCCAGCAGTGCAACCGGGACCCGACCTTCCTACGAGCAGTACTTC
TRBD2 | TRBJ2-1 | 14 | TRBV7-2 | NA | CASSLRGAYNEQFF | TGTGCCAGCAGCTTACGGGGGGCCTACAATGAGCAGTTCTTC
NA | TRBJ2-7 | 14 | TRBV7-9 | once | CASSPQGGSYEQYF | TGTGCCAGCAGCCCCCAAGGGGGTTCCTACGAGCAGTACTTC
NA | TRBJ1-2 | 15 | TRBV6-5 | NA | CATFGRDEDRYGYTF | TGTGCCACCTTCGGGCGGGACGAGGACCGATATGGCTACACCTTC
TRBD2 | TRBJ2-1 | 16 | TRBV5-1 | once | CASSLELAGGSGEQFF | TGCGCCAGCAGCTTGGAGTTGGCGGGAGGATCAGGTGAGCAGTTCTTC
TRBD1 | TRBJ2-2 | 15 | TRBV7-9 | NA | CASSLATGGTGELFF | TGTGCCAGCAGCTTAGCCACAGGGGGCACCGGGGAGCTGTTTTTT
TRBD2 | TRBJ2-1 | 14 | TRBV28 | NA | CASTAGRVYNEQFF | TGTGCCAGCACCGCCGGGAGGGTTTACAATGAGCAGTTCTTC
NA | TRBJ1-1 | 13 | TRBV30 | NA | CAWVSPVNTEAFF | TGTGCCTGGGTAAGCCCGGTGAACACTGAAGCTTTCTTT
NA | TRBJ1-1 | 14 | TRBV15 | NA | CATRLTGISSEAFF | TGTGCCACCAGACTTACAGGGATTAGCTCTGAAGCTTTCTTT
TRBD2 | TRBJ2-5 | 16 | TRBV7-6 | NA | CASSGGASGEQETQYF | TGTGCCAGCAGCGGCGGGGCTAGCGGAGAACAAGAGACCCAGTACTTC
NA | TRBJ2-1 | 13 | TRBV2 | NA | CASRADEGNEQFF | TGTGCCAGCAGGGCCGATGAGGGGAATGAGCAGTTCTTC
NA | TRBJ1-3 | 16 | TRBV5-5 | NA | CASSSKLLWSGNTIYF | TGTGCCAGCAGCTCCAAACTTCTTTGGTCTGGAAACACCATATATTTT
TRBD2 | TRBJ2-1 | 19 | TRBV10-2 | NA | CASSESPGLAGDFYNEQFF | TGCGCCAGCAGTGAGTCGCCGGGACTAGCGGGAGACTTCTACAATGAGCAGTTCTTC
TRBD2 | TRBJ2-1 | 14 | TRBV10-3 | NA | CAISELAGRNEQFF | TGTGCCATCAGTGAGCTAGCGGGACGTAATGAGCAGTTCTTC
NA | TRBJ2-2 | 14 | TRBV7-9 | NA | CASCPMRDTGELFF | TGTGCCAGCTGCCCCATGAGAGACACCGGGGAGCTGTTTTTT
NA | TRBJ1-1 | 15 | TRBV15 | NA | CATSRRHMMNTEAFF | TGTGCCACCAGCAGACGTCACATGATGAACACTGAAGCTTTCTTT
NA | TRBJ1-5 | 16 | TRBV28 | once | CASSPLSGRDGQPQHF | TGTGCCAGCAGTCCCCTCTCAGGCAGGGATGGTCAGCCCCAGCATTTT
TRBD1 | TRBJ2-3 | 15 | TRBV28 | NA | CASSLLQGAADTQYF | TGTGCCAGCAGTTTATTACAGGGGGCTGCAGATACGCAGTATTTT
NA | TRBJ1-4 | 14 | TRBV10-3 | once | CATNPGQGLEKLFF | TGTGCCACGAATCCGGGCCAGGGACTTGAAAAACTGTTTTTT
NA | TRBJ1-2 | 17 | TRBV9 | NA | CASSAAQGTSGNYGYTF | TGTGCCAGCAGCGCGGCCCAAGGCACCTCAGGGAACTATGGCTACACCTTC
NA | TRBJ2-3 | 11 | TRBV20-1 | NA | CSAQRRDTQYF | TGCAGTGCTCAGCGCAGAGATACGCAGTATTTT
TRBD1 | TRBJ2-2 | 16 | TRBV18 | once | CASSSFGTGDTGELFF | TGTGCCAGCTCATCCTTCGGGACAGGGGACACCGGGGAGCTGTTTTTT
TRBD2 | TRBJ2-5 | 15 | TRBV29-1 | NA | CSVVGGRRDGETQYF | TGCAGCGTTGTGGGCGGGAGACGGGATGGGGAGACCCAGTACTTC
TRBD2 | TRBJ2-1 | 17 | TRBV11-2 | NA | CASSLPTSGSVYNEQFF | TGTGCCAGCAGCCTCCCGACTAGCGGGAGTGTCTACAATGAGCAGTTCTTC
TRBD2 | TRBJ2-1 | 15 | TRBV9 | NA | CASSRSGSSYNEQFF | TGTGCCAGCAGCCGAAGCGGGAGCTCCTACAATGAGCAGTTCTTC
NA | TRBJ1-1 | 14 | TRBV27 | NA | CASTSGGEGTEAFF | TGTGCCAGCACCTCCGGAGGGGAGGGCACTGAAGCTTTCTTT
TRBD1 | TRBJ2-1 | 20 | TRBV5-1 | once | CASSLAWTGSPVGGYNEQFF | TGCGCCAGCAGCTTGGCGTGGACAGGGAGCCCAGTAGGTGGCTACAATGAGCAGTTCTTC
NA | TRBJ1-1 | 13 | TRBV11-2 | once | CASSLGQNTEAFF | TGTGCCAGCAGCTTAGGACAGAACACTGAAGCTTTCTTT
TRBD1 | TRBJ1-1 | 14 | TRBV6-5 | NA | CASSYRDRAAEAFF | TGTGCCAGCAGTTACAGGGACAGGGCCGCTGAAGCTTTCTTT
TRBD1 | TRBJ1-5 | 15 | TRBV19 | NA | CASSTDRATNQPQHF | TGTGCCAGTAGTACCGACAGGGCGACAAATCAGCCCCAGCATTTT
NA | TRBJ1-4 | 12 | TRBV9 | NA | CASSGPGEKLFF | TGTGCCAGCAGCGGCCCGGGAGAAAAACTGTTTTTT
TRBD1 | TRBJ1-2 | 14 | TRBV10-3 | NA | CAIRTDRANYGYTF | TGTGCCATCAGGACGGACAGGGCCAACTATGGCTACACCTTC
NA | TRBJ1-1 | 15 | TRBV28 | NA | CASSSKGSSNTEAFF | TGTGCCAGCAGTAGCAAAGGGAGTTCGAACACTGAAGCTTTCTTT
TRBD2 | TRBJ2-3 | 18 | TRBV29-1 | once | CSVVSGALGTSGPDTQYF | TGCAGCGTTGTCTCAGGGGCCTTGGGGACTAGCGGCCCAGATACGCAGTATTTT
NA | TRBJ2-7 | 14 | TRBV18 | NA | CASSPLDSTGEQYF | TGTGCCAGCTCACCACTCGACAGCACGGGTGAGCAGTACTTC
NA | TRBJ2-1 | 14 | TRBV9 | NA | CASSANRAYNEQFF | TGTGCCAGCAGCGCCAACAGGGCTTACAATGAGCAGTTCTTC
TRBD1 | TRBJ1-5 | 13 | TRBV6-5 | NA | CASSRQGGQPQHF | TGTGCCAGCAGCCGACAGGGGGGACAGCCCCAGCATTTT
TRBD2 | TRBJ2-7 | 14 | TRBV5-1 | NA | CASSLVAGEWEQYF | TGCGCCAGCAGCTTGGTGGCGGGAGAGTGGGAGCAGTACTTC
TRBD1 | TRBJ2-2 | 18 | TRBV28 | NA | CASSLPRMRTGSAGELFF | TGTGCCAGCAGTCTACCCCGAATGCGGACAGGGAGCGCCGGGGAGCTGTTTTTT
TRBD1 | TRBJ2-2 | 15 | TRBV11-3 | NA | CASSKGQGASGELFF | TGTGCCAGCAGCAAGGGACAGGGGGCGTCCGGGGAGCTGTTTTTT
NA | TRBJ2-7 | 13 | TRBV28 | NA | CASSFYRDYEQYF | TGTGCCAGCAGTTTCTACAGGGACTACGAGCAGTACTTC
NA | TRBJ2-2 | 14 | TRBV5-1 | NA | CASSLAGVTGELFF | TGCGCCAGCAGCTTGGCTGGGGTAACCGGGGAGCTGTTTTTT
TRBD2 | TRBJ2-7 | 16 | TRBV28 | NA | CASSLGNAGGIYEQYF | TGTGCCAGCAGTTTGGGGAACGCGGGAGGAATCTACGAGCAGTACTTC
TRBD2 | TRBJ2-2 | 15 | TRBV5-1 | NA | CASSLSAGETGELFF | TGCGCCAGCAGCTTGTCGGCGGGAGAGACCGGGGAGCTGTTTTTT
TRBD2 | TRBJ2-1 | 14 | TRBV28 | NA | CASSGTSGSYEQFF | TGTGCCAGCAGCGGGACTAGCGGGAGTTATGAGCAGTTCTTC
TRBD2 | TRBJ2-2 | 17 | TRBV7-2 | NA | CASSLVWTSGRTGELFF | TGTGCCAGCAGCTTAGTTTGGACTAGCGGGAGAACCGGGGAGCTGTTTTTT
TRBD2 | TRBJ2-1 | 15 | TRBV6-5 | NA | CASRGTSGRINEQFF | TGTGCCAGCAGGGGGACTAGCGGGAGGATTAATGAGCAGTTCTTC
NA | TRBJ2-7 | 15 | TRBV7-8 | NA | CASSSRVLTTYEQYF | TGTGCCAGCAGCTCCAGAGTGTTAACCACCTACGAGCAGTACTTC
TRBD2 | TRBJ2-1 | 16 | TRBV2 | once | CASSEGFLAGVGEQFF | TGTGCCAGCAGTGAAGGGTTTCTAGCGGGAGTAGGTGAGCAGTTCTTC
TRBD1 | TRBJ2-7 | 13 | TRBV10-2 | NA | CASTRGQGGEQYF | TGCGCCAGCACTCGAGGACAGGGCGGCGAGCAGTACTTC
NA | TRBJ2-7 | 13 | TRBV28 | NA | CASSLLGTYEQYF | TGTGCCAGCAGTTTGCTGGGTACCTACGAGCAGTACTTC
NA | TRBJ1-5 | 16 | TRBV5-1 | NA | CASSLEPRQSNQPQHF | TGCGCCAGCAGCTTGGAGCCCCGACAGAGCAATCAGCCCCAGCATTTT
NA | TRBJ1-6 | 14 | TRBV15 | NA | CATSSKEDNSPLHF | TGTGCCACCAGCAGTAAAGAGGATAATTCACCCCTCCACTTT
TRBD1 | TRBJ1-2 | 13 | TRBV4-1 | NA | CASSLDRGEGYTF | TGCGCCAGCAGCTTGGACAGGGGGGAAGGCTACACCTTC
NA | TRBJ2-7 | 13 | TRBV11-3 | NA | CARRRVFSYEQYF | TGTGCGAGAAGGAGGGTGTTCTCCTACGAGCAGTACTTC
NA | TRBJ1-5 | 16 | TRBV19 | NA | CASSIGRRALGQPQHF | TGTGCCAGTAGTATTGGTCGCCGGGCTCTTGGTCAGCCCCAGCATTTT